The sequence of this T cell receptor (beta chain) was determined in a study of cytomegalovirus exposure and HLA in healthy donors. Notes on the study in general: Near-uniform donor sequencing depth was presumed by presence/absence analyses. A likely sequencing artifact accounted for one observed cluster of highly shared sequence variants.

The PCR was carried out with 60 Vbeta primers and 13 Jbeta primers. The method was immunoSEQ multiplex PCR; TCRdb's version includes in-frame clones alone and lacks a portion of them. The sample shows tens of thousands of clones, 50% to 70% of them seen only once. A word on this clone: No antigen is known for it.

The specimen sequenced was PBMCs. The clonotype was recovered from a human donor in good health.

DNA of the CDR3: TGTGCCAGCAGTGAATTGGGGCCGGGCGGAGGCTACACCTTC. Translating gives CASSELGPGGGYTF. This chain joins TRBV6-1 and TRBJ1-2; maybe TRBD1 (5 bases). CDR1 MNHNS and CDR2 SASEGT come from the germline V gene. CDR3 size: 14 residues. V gave up 2 bases and J gave up 8 bases, with 15 bases separating them.